In its sample, the clone carrying this TCR beta chain was seen once. The data belong to a study of blood T cell repertoires in COVID-19. At the level of the study: Acute and convalescent COVID-19 samples came from the United States, Italy and Spain.

Residents of 24 US areas, aged about 18 to 89 years, made up the participants. Allocation to cohorts depended on clinical history reported by the participants. V lost 1 base to trimming and J lost 4 bases, with 16 bases between them. From germline, CDR1 is SEHNR and CDR2 FQNEAQ (reference sequence). The CDR3 totals 16 residues. Data came from immunoSEQ multiplex PCR; TCRdb stores just in-frame clones and leaves some out. Of around 300,000 clones listed, around nine tenths were seen once; the top ten hold about 2.7%. V usage is TRBV7-9 and J usage is TRBJ1-2; maybe TRBD1 (5 bases). This receptor was identified in a woman under 30 who had recovered from COVID-19. Sequencing input: PBMCs or T cells enriched from blood (not recorded which). As DNA, the CDR3 is TGTGCCAGCAGCTTAGTGGGTGTCGACAGTTTCTATGGCTACACCTTC. Residues: CASSLVGVDSFYGYTF.